The next 32 T cell receptor beta chains were all read from a single sample in a study of T cell repertoires in cytomegalovirus infection. These receptors' targets are unknown. Using its own MiXCR run on the reads, TCRdb lists one record per CDR3 protein. The table includes a few hundred thousand distinct CDR3 sequences, approximately 40% detected once. The sequencing used cultured PBMCs, collected from culture after CMV antigen stimulation. Receptor source: a human donor in good health (CMV status not recorded). Some clones in this sample may be carry-over from other donors' samples.

The chain uses TRBV7-8 and TRBJ1-4; D may be TRBD1 (5 bases). V was clipped by 1 base and J by 13 bases, with 13 bases between them. Germline CDR1 SGHVS, CDR2 FQNEAQ. The length of the CDR3 is 13 residues. The CDR3 reads CASSLGSGDRLFF. The CDR3 coding sequence is TGTGCCAGCAGCTTAGGATCGGGTGACAGACTGTTTTTT. Based on the CDR3 plus reference TRBV7-8 and TRBJ1-4, the full variable domain is GAGVSQSPRYKVAKRGQDVALRCDPISGHVSLFWYQQALGQGPEFLTYFQNEAQLDKSGLPSDRFFAERPEGSVSTLKIQRTQQEDSAVYLCASSLGSGDRLFFGSGTQLSVL.

The chain couples TRBV6-1 to TRBJ2-5; 10 nucleotides line up with TRBD2. In germline, CDR1 is MNHNS, CDR2 SASEGT. Trimming at V came to 6 bases and at J to 5 bases, leaving 12 bases not matched to a gene. CDR3 length: 16 residues. CDR3: CASSPGLAERGETQYF. The CDR3 DNA reads TGTGCCAGCAGCCCTGGACTAGCGGAGAGGGGGGAGACCCAGTACTTC.

J is TRBJ1-1 and V is TRBV10-3; D is uncertain. The V end was cut by 3 bases, the J end by 5 bases, with 7 bases between. Germline V lookup: CDR1 ENHRY, CDR2 SYGVKD. CDR3 length: 12 residues. CDR3 residues: CAISDGETEAFF. The CDR3 region has the DNA TGTGCCATCAGTGACGGCGAGACTGAAGCTTTCTTT.

The chain employs TRBV12-3 or TRBV12-4 and TRBJ1-4, with D perhaps TRBD1 (6 bases). The CDR3 has 14 residues. Trimming took 3 bases from V and 6 from J, leaving 11 bases between them. In DNA, the CDR3 is TGTGCCAGCAGTTTTCGGGGGGCCGATGAAAAACTGTTTTTT. Amino acid sequence: CASSFRGADEKLFF.

The chain uses TRBV9 and TRBJ2-7, with no clear D. CDR1 is SGDLS, CDR2 YYNGEE, per germline. The CDR3 is 12 amino acids. Between the trimmed V and J ends, which lost 1 base and 4 bases, there was a span of 6 bases. Here the CDR3 DNA reads TGTGCCAGCAGCGTAACTTGGTACGAGCAGTACTTC. Translated, it gives CASSVTWYEQYF.

The chain recombines TRBV14 with TRBJ1-4, with unresolved D. CDR3 length: 13 residues. Germline CDR1 and CDR2: SGHDN and FVKESK. Deletions cut 1 base from V and 8 bases from J, with 8 bases between. CDR3 nucleotides: TGTGCCAGCAGCCAAGTGGGCCGGGAAAAACTGTTTTTT. It specifies CASSQVGREKLFF.

This clonotype was found a few times. The chain employs TRBV7-2 and TRBJ1-1; D uncertain. Trimming cost V 6 bases and J 4 bases, with 12 bases left between them. CDR1 and CDR2 (germline): SGHTA, FQGNSA. The CDR3 runs to 13 residues. The CDR3 nucleotides read TGTGCCAGCAGTATCGTTTGGAGCACTGAAGCTTTCTTT. Translation gives CASSIVWSTEAFF. Combining the CDR3 with reference TRBV7-2 and TRBJ1-1 gives the whole variable domain GAGVSQSPSNKVTEKGKDVELRCDPISGHTALYWYRQSLGQGLEFLIYFQGNSAPDKSGLPSDRFSAERTGGSVSTLTIQRTQQEDSAVYLCASSIVWSTEAFFGQGTRLTVV.

This clonotype showed up just a few times. This chain joins TRBV7-8 and TRBJ1-1; a possible D gene is TRBD1 (5 bases). The germline V gene encodes CDR1 SGHVS and CDR2 FQNEAQ. The CDR3 is 14 amino acids. V lost 5 bases and J lost 7, with 17 bases in between. CDR3 region: CASSRHGTENEAFF. The CDR3 bases are TGTGCCAGCAGCCGCCACGGGACCGAAAATGAAGCTTTCTTT. Full variable domain (outside the CDR3, taken from reference TRBV7-8 and TRBJ1-1): GAGVSQSPRYKVAKRGQDVALRCDPISGHVSLFWYQQALGQGPEFLTYFQNEAQLDKSGLPSDRFFAERPEGSVSTLKIQRTQQEDSAVYLCASSRHGTENEAFFGQGTRLTVV.

The rearrangement uses TRBV5-1 and TRBJ2-5; D ambiguous. The CDR3 runs 15 residues. The germline V and J ends were trimmed by 4 bases and 4 bases, with 17 bases remaining between them. Germline V lookup: CDR1 SGHRS, CDR2 YFSETQ. CDR3: CASSPASGGRETQYF. In nucleotides, the CDR3 is TGCGCCAGCAGCCCAGCTTCGGGTGGACGAGAGACCCAGTACTTC.

This chain connects TRBV10-3 to TRBJ1-2; TRBD1 aligns across 9 bases. Germline V gene data show CDR1 as ENHRY and CDR2 as SYGVKD. The junction had 4 bases not matched to a gene; V was cut back by 7 bases and J by 4 bases. The CDR3 sequence is 13 residues long. CDR3 in amino acids: CAITDRGGYGYTF. The CDR3 region has the DNA TGTGCCATCACGGACAGGGGAGGCTATGGCTACACCTTC.

This clonotype has just a few counts. The J gene is TRBJ2-3, the V gene TRBV7-8; tentatively, D is TRBD1 or TRBD2 (6 bases each). The germline gives CDR1 SGHVS, CDR2 FQNEAQ. Trimming shortened V by 6 bases and J by 3 bases, and 13 bases separated the two germline ends. The CDR3 length is 14 residues. The CDR3 bases are TGTGCCAGCAGGGAACAGGGAGGTACAGATACGCAGTATTTT. Its protein is CASREQGGTDTQYF.

V is TRBV4-1 and J is TRBJ1-3; D possibly corresponds to TRBD1 (5 bases). Germline CDR1 and CDR2: MGHRA and YSYEKL. Trimming pared 5 bases from V and 3 bases from J, leaving 8 bases between. The CDR3 sequence is 13 residues long. CDR3 residues: CASSLGGGNTIYF. CDR3 nucleotide sequence: TGCGCCAGCAGCTTGGGGGGTGGAAACACCATATATTTT.

This clonotype occurred a few times. The genes are TRBV7-8 and TRBJ2-1, with D possibly TRBD2 on 5 matching bases. Trimming stripped 5 bases from V and 12 bases from J, with 17 bases between. This CDR3 is 13 amino acids long. CDR1 and CDR2 (germline): SGHVS, FQNEAQ. CDR3 coding DNA: TGTGCCAGCAGCCCCGATGGTCGGCGGGTGCAGTTCTTC. Encoded protein: CASSPDGRRVQFF.

This clonotype was seen more than once but under ten times. The chain has TRBV11-2 and TRBJ1-6; no firm D call. From germline, CDR1 is SGHAT and CDR2 FQNNGV. The CDR3 covers 11 residues. Trimming cost V 5 bases and J 7 bases, with 3 bases left between them. The CDR3 DNA follows: TGTGCCAGCAGCGCCAATTCACCCCTCCACTTT. Protein product: CASSANSPLHF. The whole variable domain, filled in from reference TRBV11-2 and TRBJ1-6, reads EAGVAQSPRYKIIEKRQSVAFWCNPISGHATLYWYQQILGQGPKLLIQFQNNGVVDDSQLPKDRFSAERLKGVDSTLKIQPAKLEDSAVYLCASSANSPLHFGNGTRLTVT.

The CDR3 DNA reads TGTGCCAGCAGTTGGGGGCCCGGGGAGCTGTTTTTT. As protein: CASSWGPGELFF. The rearrangement joins TRBV28 to TRBJ2-2; D possibly corresponds to TRBD1 (6 bases). Trimming pared 4 bases from V and 6 bases from J, leaving 6 bases between. The CDR3 is 12 residues long. The germline CDR1 and CDR2 sequences are MDHEN and SYDVKM.

CDR3 sequence reads: CASSSPGLAPNEQYF. The DNA for the CDR3 is TGTGCCAGCAGCTCACCGGGACTAGCGCCCAACGAGCAGTACTTC. The chain combines TRBV7-9 with TRBJ2-7, with TRBD2 matching 10 bases. Trimming cost V 4 bases and J 5 bases; bases outside gene matches: 8. This CDR3 region has 15 residues. Germline V gives CDR1 SEHNR, CDR2 FQNEAQ (reference sequence).

This clonotype came up a few times. This rearrangement joins TRBV7-2 to TRBJ2-3; no definite D call. CDR1 SGHTA and CDR2 FQGNSA come from the germline V gene. The CDR3 sequence is 13 residues long. Trimming took off 3 bases at V and 6 bases at J, with 10 bases between the two ends. CDR3 sequence (DNA): TGTGCCAGCAGCTTGGCTAGTCTTGATACGCAGTATTTT. It specifies CASSLASLDTQYF.

This clonotype was counted between two and nine times. The chain recombines TRBV7-2 with TRBJ1-4; no firm D call. With 4 bases removed from V and 3 bases from J, the gap between germline ends came to 9 bases. CDR3 length: 14 amino acids. Looked up from germline, CDR1 is SGHTA and CDR2 is FQGNSA. The CDR3: CASSSTVANEKLFF. The DNA for the CDR3 is TGTGCCAGCAGCTCTACAGTGGCTAATGAAAAACTGTTTTTT.

The table lists this clonotype with a few counts. The CDR3 spells CASSEAPVSREYEQYF. The CDR3 region has the DNA TGTGCCAGCAGTGAAGCTCCCGTTAGCAGGGAATACGAGCAGTACTTC. The chain recombines TRBV6-1 with TRBJ2-7, with D perhaps matching TRBD1 (5 bases). The CDR3 extends over 16 amino acids. Per germline, CDR1 MNHNS and CDR2 SASEGT. Trimming pared 0 bases from V and 4 bases from J, leaving 16 bases between.

V and J are TRBV7-9 and TRBJ1-1; D is possibly TRBD1 (6 bases). Trimming pared 2 bases from V and 6 bases from J, leaving 16 bases between. The CDR3 spans 15 residues. The germline gives CDR1 SEHNR, CDR2 FQNEAQ (reference sequence). For the CDR3, the DNA is TGTGCCAGCAGCTTACCCAGGGGACTTAACTCTGAAGCTTTCTTT. Residues: CASSLPRGLNSEAFF.

This clonotype was recorded a few times. The rearrangement uses TRBV18 and TRBJ1-1; D call uncertain. The germline V gene has CDR1 KGHSH and CDR2 LQKENI. The CDR3 runs 15 residues. Trimming cost V 2 bases and J 5 bases, with 15 bases left between them. CDR3 DNA: TGTGCCAGCTCACCATGGGGAGCCGGACGAACTGAAGCTTTCTTT. The encoded protein is CASSPWGAGRTEAFF.

This clonotype was recorded only once. The chain joins TRBV4-2 to TRBJ2-7, with a possible D match to TRBD2 (5 bases). CDR1 is LGHNA and CDR2 is YNFKEQ in the germline V gene. V was pared by 3 bases and J by 3 bases, with 18 bases between. The CDR3 is made up of 16 amino acids. The CDR3 sequence is CASSQAGTRVGYEQYF. The CDR3 nucleotides are TGTGCCAGCAGCCAGGCGGGTACTAGGGTGGGCTACGAGCAGTACTTC.

This chain connects TRBV19 to TRBJ2-1; no clear D gene. The CDR3 runs 13 residues. CDR1 LNHDA and CDR2 SQIVND come from the germline V gene (reference sequence). V lost 5 bases, J lost 7 bases, and 12 bases lay in between. The CDR3 nucleotides read TGTGCCAGTAGTCCACAGATGAGGAATGAGCAGTTCTTC. This gives the protein CASSPQMRNEQFF.

The V and J genes are TRBV7-9 and TRBJ2-7; D unresolved. The V gene's germline CDR1 is SEHNR and CDR2 FQNEAQ (reference sequence). V was shortened by 1 base and J by 6 bases, with 7 bases between the two germline ends. The CDR3 is 12 amino acids. This CDR3 is CASSLVSFEQYF. The CDR3 region has the DNA TGTGCCAGCAGCTTAGTGTCGTTCGAGCAGTACTTC.

The chain uses TRBV20-1 and TRBJ1-5, with 11 bases identical to TRBD1. The junction had 9 bases not matched to a gene; V was cut back by 5 bases and J by 0 bases. CDR1 is DFQATT, CDR2 SNEGSKA, per germline (reference sequence). The CDR3 contains 17 residues. CDR3 nucleotides: TGCAGTGCTCAGCCGGGACAGGGGGACCATAGCAATCAGCCCCAGCATTTT. Its translation is CSAQPGQGDHSNQPQHF.

This chain connects TRBV7-2 to TRBJ2-5, with D unclear. CDR3 size: 14 residues. The V gene lost 5 bases and the J gene lost 6 bases, with 16 bases spanning the gap. Germline CDR1 SGHTA, CDR2 FQGNSA. Here the CDR3 DNA reads TGTGCCAGCAGCCGATCGGTTACGTTTCAGACCCAGTACTTC. This encodes CASSRSVTFQTQYF.

The rearrangement joins TRBV6-6 to TRBJ2-1, with TRBD2 matching 7 bases. The CDR3 runs to 12 residues. Germline CDR1 is MNHNY and CDR2 is SVGAGI (reference sequence). V lost 8 bases, J lost 9 bases, and 7 bases stayed unmatched. The CDR3 nucleotides read TGTGCCAGCGGAAGGGCTAGCGGTGAGCAGTTCTTC. This codes for CASGRASGEQFF.

This clonotype occurred a few times. The chain employs TRBV7-2 and TRBJ2-1; D possibly corresponds to TRBD2 (6 bases). The CDR3 has 15 amino acids. Trimming pared 4 bases from V and 3 bases from J, leaving 13 bases between. Germline CDR1 and CDR2: SGHTA and FQGNSA. The CDR3 is CASSSSGTDYNEQFF. The CDR3 coding sequence is TGTGCCAGCAGCTCGTCCGGGACTGACTACAATGAGCAGTTCTTC.

This clonotype came up many times. V gene TRBV6-6 combines with J gene TRBJ1-6; weak D call: TRBD1 (6 bases). V was trimmed by 10 bases and J by 9 bases, leaving 25 bases between them. CDR3 length: 16 amino acids. CDR1 is MNHNY, CDR2 SVGAGI, per germline (reference sequence). CDR3 amino acids: CATRPPRDTMGSPLHF. CDR3 DNA sequence: TGTGCCACCAGGCCGCCGCGGGACACGATGGGTTCACCCCTCCACTTT.

This rearrangement joins TRBV7-2 to TRBJ2-7, with a weak D call TRBD1 (5 bases). V dropped 5 bases and J dropped 2 bases, with 19 bases sitting between them. Germline CDR1 SGHTA, CDR2 FQGNSA. This CDR3 is built from 16 residues. CDR3 bases: TGTGCCAGCAGCCCGCGATGGACAAGGGTCCCCTACGAGCAGTACTTC. Translation: CASSPRWTRVPYEQYF. Complete variable domain (other parts from reference TRBV7-2 and TRBJ2-7): GAGVSQSPSNKVTEKGKDVELRCDPISGHTALYWYRQSLGQGLEFLIYFQGNSAPDKSGLPSDRFSAERTGGSVSTLTIQRTQQEDSAVYLCASSPRWTRVPYEQYFGPGTRLTVT.

This clonotype was detected many times. In DNA form, the CDR3 reads TGTGCCAGCAGCTTACCTGGCTATCTACTAGCGGGGGGTAACACAGATACGCAGTATTTT. Translating gives CASSLPGYLLAGGNTDTQYF. This chain joins TRBV7-8 and TRBJ2-3; 12 positions match TRBD2. The germline CDR1 and CDR2 sequences are SGHVS and FQNEAQ. The ends lost 2 bases at V and 2 bases at J; junction bases unmatched: 14. The CDR3 is 20 residues long.

In this sample, this clonotype turned up a few times. This rearrangement joins TRBV7-2 to TRBJ2-3; D not resolved. Germline V gene sequence: CDR1 SGHTA, CDR2 FQGNSA. The CDR3 consists of 14 residues. The V end lost 5 bases, the J end lost 6 bases, and 15 bases lay between the germline ends. The CDR3 spells CASSPPPPADTQYF. The CDR3 DNA reads TGTGCCAGCAGCCCCCCGCCCCCCGCCGATACGCAGTATTTT.